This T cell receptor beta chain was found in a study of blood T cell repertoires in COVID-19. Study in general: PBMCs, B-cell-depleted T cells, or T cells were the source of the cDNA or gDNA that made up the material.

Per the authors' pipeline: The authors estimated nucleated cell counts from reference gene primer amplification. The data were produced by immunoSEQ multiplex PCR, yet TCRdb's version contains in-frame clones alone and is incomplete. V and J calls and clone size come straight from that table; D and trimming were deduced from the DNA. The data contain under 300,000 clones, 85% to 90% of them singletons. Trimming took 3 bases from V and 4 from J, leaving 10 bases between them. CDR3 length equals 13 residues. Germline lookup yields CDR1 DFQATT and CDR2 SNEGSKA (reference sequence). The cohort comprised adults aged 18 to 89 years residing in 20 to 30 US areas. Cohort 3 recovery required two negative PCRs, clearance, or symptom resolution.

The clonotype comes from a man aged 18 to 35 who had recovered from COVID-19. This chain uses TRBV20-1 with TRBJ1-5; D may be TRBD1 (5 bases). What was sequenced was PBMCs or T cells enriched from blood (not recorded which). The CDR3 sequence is CSASSTVNQPQHF. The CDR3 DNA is TGCAGTGCTAGTTCGACAGTAAATCAGCCCCAGCATTTT.